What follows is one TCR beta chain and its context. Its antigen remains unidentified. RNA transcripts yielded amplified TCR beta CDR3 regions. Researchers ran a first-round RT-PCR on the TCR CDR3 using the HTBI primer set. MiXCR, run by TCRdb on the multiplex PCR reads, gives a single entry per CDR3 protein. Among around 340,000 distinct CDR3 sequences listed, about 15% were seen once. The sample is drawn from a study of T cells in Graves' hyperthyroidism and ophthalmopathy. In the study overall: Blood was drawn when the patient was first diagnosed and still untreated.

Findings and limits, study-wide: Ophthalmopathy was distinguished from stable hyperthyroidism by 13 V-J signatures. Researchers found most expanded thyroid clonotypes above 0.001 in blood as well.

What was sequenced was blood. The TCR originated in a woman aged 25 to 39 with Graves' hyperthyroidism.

CDR3 protein: CASRHRTSGSGSEQFF. CDR3 DNA: TGTGCCAGCAGACATAGGACTAGCGGGAGTGGCAGTGAGCAGTTCTTC. This rearrangement joins TRBV2 to TRBJ2-1, with 13 bases lining up with TRBD2. Germline assignment: CDR1 SNHLY and CDR2 FYNNEI. This CDR3 is built from 16 residues. The junction had 11 bases not matched to a gene; V was cut back by 6 bases and J by 9 bases. Using reference TRBV2 and TRBJ2-1 for the parts outside the CDR3, the full variable domain is EPEVTQTPSHQVTQMGQEVILRCVPISNHLYFYWYRQILGQKVEFLVSFYNNEISEKSEIFDDQFSVERPDGSNFTLKIRSTKLEDSAMYFCASRHRTSGSGSEQFFGPGTRLTVL.